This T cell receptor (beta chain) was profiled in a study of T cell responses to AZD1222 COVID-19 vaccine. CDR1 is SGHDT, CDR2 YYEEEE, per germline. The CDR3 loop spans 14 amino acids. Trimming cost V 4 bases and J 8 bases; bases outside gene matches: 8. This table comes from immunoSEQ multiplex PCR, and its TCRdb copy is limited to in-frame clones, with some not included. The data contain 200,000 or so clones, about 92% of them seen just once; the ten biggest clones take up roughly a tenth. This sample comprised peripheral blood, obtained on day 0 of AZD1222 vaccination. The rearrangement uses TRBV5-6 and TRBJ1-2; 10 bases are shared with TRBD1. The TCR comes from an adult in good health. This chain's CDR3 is CASSRDRGFVGYTF. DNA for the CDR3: TGTGCCAGCAGCCGGGACAGGGGTTTCGTCGGCTACACCTTC.